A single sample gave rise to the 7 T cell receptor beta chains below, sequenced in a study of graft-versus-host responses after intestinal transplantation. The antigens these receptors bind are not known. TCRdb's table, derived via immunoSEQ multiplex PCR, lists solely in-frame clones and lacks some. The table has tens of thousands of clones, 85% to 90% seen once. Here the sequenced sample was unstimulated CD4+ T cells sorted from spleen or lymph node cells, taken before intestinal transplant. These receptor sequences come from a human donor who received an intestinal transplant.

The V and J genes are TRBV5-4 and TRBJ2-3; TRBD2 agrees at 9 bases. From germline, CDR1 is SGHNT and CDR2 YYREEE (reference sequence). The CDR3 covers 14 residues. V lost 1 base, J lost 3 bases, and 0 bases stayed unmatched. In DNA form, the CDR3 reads TGTGCCAGCAGCTTGACTAGCGGGACAGATACGCAGTATTTT. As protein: CASSLTSGTDTQYF.

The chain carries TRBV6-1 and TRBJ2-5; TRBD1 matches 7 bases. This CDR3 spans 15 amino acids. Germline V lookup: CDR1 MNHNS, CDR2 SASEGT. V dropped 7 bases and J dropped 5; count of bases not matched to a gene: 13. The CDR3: CASIVPGGSSETQYF. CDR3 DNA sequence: TGTGCCAGCATAGTCCCAGGGGGTAGTTCGGAGACCCAGTACTTC.

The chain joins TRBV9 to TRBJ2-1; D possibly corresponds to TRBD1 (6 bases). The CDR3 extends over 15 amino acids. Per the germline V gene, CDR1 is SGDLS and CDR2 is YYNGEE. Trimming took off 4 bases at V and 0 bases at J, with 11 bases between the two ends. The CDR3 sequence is CASSPQGSSYNEQFF. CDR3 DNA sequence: TGTGCCAGCAGCCCCCAGGGGAGCTCCTACAATGAGCAGTTCTTC.

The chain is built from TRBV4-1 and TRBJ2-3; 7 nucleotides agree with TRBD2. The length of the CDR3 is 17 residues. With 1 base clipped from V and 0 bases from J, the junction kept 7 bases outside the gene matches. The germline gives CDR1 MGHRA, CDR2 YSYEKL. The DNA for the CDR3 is TGCGCCAGCAGCCAAGGTCCTAGCGGAGCTAGCACAGATACGCAGTATTTT. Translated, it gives CASSQGPSGASTDTQYF.

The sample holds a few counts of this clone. The CDR3 here is CASSLVAVNTIYF. The CDR3 bases are TGTGCCAGCAGCTTGGTTGCGGTCAACACCATATATTTT. The chain couples TRBV5-8 to TRBJ1-3, with D uncertain. The V and J ends lost 0 bases and 7 bases respectively, with 8 bases between them. In germline, CDR1 is SGHTS, CDR2 YDEGEE. This CDR3 comprises 13 residues.

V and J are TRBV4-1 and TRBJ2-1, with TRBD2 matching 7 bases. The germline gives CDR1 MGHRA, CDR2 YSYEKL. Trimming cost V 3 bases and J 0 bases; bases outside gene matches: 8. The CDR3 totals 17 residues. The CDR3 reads CASSQFMGGGSYNEQFF. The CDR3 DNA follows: TGCGCCAGCAGCCAGTTCATGGGCGGGGGCTCCTACAATGAGCAGTTCTTC.

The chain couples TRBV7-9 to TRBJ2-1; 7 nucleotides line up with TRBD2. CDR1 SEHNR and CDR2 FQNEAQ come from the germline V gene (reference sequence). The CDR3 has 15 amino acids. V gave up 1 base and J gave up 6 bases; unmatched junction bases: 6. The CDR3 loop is CASSLGGLVPNEQFF. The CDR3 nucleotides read TGTGCCAGCAGCTTAGGCGGACTAGTTCCCAATGAGCAGTTCTTC.